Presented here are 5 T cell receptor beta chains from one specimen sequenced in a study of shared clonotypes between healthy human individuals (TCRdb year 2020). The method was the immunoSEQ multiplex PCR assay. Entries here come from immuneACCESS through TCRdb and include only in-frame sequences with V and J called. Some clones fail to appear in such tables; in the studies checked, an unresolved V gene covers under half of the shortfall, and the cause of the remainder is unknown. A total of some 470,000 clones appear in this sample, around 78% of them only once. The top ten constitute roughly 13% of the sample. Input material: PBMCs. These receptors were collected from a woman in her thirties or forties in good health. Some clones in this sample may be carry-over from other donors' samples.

The CDR3 loop reads CASSRGHSSYEQYF. The CDR3 bases are TGCGCCAGCAGCCGGGGACACTCTTCCTACGAGCAGTACTTC. This chain links TRBV4-1 with TRBJ2-7, with a tentative D call TRBD1 (6 bases). This CDR3 is built from 14 residues. Trimming stripped 4 bases from V and 1 base from J, with 11 bases between. Per germline, CDR1 MGHRA and CDR2 YSYEKL.

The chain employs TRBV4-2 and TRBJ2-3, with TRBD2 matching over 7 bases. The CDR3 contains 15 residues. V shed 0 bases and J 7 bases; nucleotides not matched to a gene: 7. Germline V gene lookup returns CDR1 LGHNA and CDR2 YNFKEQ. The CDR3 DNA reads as TGTGCCAGCAGCCAAGATTTGGGCGGGGGAAATACGCAGTATTTT. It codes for CASSQDLGGGNTQYF.

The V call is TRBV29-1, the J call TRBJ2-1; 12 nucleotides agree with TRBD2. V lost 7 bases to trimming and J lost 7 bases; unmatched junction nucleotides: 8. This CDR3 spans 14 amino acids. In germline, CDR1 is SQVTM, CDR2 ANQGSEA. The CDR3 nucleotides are TGCAGCGCTAGACTAGCGGGAGTAGAAAATGAGCAGTTCTTC. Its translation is CSARLAGVENEQFF.

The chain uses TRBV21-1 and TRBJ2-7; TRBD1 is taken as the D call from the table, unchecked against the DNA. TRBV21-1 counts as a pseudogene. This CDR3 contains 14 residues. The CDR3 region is CASSRTGQSYEQYF. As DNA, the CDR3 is TGTGCCAGCAGCAGGACCGGACAAAGCTACGAGCAGTACTTC.

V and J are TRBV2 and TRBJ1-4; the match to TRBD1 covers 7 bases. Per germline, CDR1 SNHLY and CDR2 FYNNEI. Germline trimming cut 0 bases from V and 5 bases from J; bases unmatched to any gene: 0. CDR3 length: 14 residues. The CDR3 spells CASSEAGQNEKLFF. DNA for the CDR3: TGTGCCAGCAGTGAAGCGGGACAGAATGAAAAACTGTTTTTT.